This TCR beta chain originates from a study of T cell changes during pregnancy in multiple sclerosis. This clone was detected only once. Germline V CDR1 and CDR2: LNHNV, YYDKDF (reference sequence). CDR3 size: 15 residues. With V trimmed by 3 bases and J by 6 bases, 9 bases remained unmatched. TCRdb's copy holds only in-frame clones and misses some; the assay was immunoSEQ multiplex PCR. The sample includes just over 80,000 clones, nearly 95% of them seen just once. The V and J genes are TRBV15 and TRBJ2-3; the match to TRBD1 covers 7 bases. The specimen was peripheral blood, collected in the second trimester of pregnancy. This TCR derives from a female donor with multiple sclerosis, enrolled in a pregnancy study. The CDR3 protein is CATSSGDSPGDTQYF. The CDR3 DNA reads TGTGCCACCAGCAGTGGGGACAGCCCTGGTGATACGCAGTATTTT.